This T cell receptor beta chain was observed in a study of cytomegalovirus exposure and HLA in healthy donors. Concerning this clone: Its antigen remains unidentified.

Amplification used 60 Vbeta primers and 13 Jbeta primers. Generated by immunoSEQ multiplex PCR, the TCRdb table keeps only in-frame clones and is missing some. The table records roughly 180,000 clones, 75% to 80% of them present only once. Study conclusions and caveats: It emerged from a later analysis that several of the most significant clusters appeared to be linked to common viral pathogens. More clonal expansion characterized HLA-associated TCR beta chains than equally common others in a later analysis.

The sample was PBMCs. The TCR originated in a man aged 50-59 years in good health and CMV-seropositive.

CDR3: CSVGSLGVHEQFF. For the CDR3, the DNA is TGCAGCGTCGGTAGCCTAGGGGTGCATGAGCAGTTCTTC. The chain is built from TRBV29-1 and TRBJ2-1; D may be TRBD1 (5 bases). CDR1 and CDR2 (germline): SQVTM, ANQGSEA. This CDR3 is 13 amino acids long. Trimming removed 6 bases from V and 8 bases from J, with 17 bases in between.